Following are 24 T cell receptor beta chains from one sample sequenced in a study of T cells in Graves' hyperthyroidism and ophthalmopathy. Authors of the study amplified TCR beta CDR3 regions from RNA transcripts. In the first-round RT-PCR of the TCR CDR3, the HTBI primer set was used. TCRdb fed the multiplex PCR reads into MiXCR, producing one record per CDR3 protein. The sample holds about 840,000 distinct CDR3 sequences, roughly 37% seen once. The sequenced material came from blood. Source of these receptors: a young man with Graves' hyperthyroidism.

The rearrangement links TRBV4-1 to TRBJ1-1, with 8 bases fitting TRBD1. Germline V gene data show CDR1 as MGHRA and CDR2 as YSYEKL. Trimming removed 1 base from V and 5 bases from J; junction bases left unmatched: 9. The CDR3 totals 16 residues. The CDR3 protein is CASSQGQNRGETEAFF. The CDR3 DNA follows: TGCGCCAGCAGCCAAGGACAAAACAGGGGGGAGACTGAAGCTTTCTTT.

The table lists this clonotype with many counts. J is TRBJ1-2 and V is TRBV7-9; D unclear. Trimming stripped 5 bases from V and 5 bases from J, with 15 bases between. Germline V gene data show CDR1 as SEHNR and CDR2 as FQNEAQ (reference sequence). The CDR3 spans 14 residues. The CDR3 nucleotides read TGTGCCAGCAGCCCCCTAGCTGACGCATATGGCTACACCTTC. It specifies CASSPLADAYGYTF.

The chain employs TRBV20-1 and TRBJ1-5, with unresolved D. V was trimmed by 6 bases and J by 3 bases, leaving 15 bases between them. Germline CDR1 reads DFQATT; CDR2 reads SNEGSKA (reference sequence). CDR3 size: 14 residues. CDR3 coding DNA: TGCAGTGCAGTCGCAGACCGGGACAATCAGCCCCAGCATTTT. This sequence encodes CSAVADRDNQPQHF.

This clonotype is a singleton in its sample. Germline is not matched at one junction end, which may reflect a read error. This chain connects TRBV7-2 to TRBJ2-5; 8 bases match TRBD2. CDR1 is SGHTA, CDR2 FQGNSA, per germline. CDR3 length: 15 amino acids. The CDR3 bases are TGCGCCAGCAGCCAAGTTCCCGGGGGGGACGAGACCCGGTACTTC. Its protein is CASSQVPGGDETRYF.

There are many counts of this clonotype. V usage is TRBV29-1 and J usage is TRBJ1-4; possible D gene TRBD1, 5 bases. This CDR3 region has 13 residues. V was shortened by 6 bases and J by 4 bases, with 12 bases between the two germline ends. Germline CDR1 reads SQVTM; CDR2 reads ANQGSEA. CDR3 nucleotide sequence: TGCAGCGTCTCGACAGACCTTAATGAAAAACTGTTTTTT. Translation gives CSVSTDLNEKLFF.

V and J are TRBV15 and TRBJ1-2, with 11 bases fitting TRBD1. There are 15 residues in the CDR3. From germline, CDR1 is LNHNV and CDR2 YYDKDF (reference sequence). V lost 3 bases and J lost 6; bases outside the gene matches: 6. In DNA form, the CDR3 reads TGTGCCACCAGCAGCCCCGGGACAGGGGGGGATGGCTACACCTTC. This gives the protein CATSSPGTGGDGYTF. The full variable domain, rest sourced from reference TRBV15 and TRBJ1-2, is DAMVIQNPRYQVTQFGKPVTLSCSQTLNHNVMYWYQQKSSQAPKLLFHYYDKDFNNEADTPDNFQSRRPNTSFCFLDIRSPGLGDTAMYLCATSSPGTGGDGYTFGSGTRLTVV.

The J gene is TRBJ2-5, the V gene TRBV19; TRBD2 is a possible D gene (5 bases). The CDR3 runs to 14 residues. CDR1 and CDR2 from the germline V gene are LNHDA and SQIVND (reference sequence). Trimming removed 5 bases at V and 0 bases at J, with 10 bases between. The CDR3, as DNA: TGTGCCAGTAGTTTCGGGGTCTACCAAGAGACCCAGTACTTC. Protein sequence: CASSFGVYQETQYF.

This clonotype was picked up a small number of times. This chain connects TRBV7-3 to TRBJ2-7; D might be TRBD2 (6 bases). The CDR3 length is 12 residues. V shed 7 bases and J shed 2 bases, with 9 bases lying between them. Germline loops: CDR1 SGHTA, CDR2 FQGTGA. The CDR3 region is CASIPGAYEQYF. The CDR3 DNA reads TGTGCCAGCATACCGGGGGCCTACGAGCAGTACTTC.

In its sample, this clonotype was seen many times. The V and J genes are TRBV29-1 and TRBJ2-7; either TRBD1 or TRBD2 may supply D (5 bases each). This CDR3 spans 12 amino acids. V lost 6 bases and J 6 bases, leaving 15 bases between the germline ends. Germline V gives CDR1 SQVTM, CDR2 ANQGSEA. This chain's CDR3 is CSVGRAGGEQYF. The CDR3 region has the DNA TGCAGCGTCGGTAGGGCTGGGGGCGAGCAGTACTTC.

This rearrangement joins TRBV6-5 to TRBJ1-2; D ambiguous. The CDR3 contains 12 residues. The germline gives CDR1 MNHEY, CDR2 SVGAGI. V lost 6 bases, J lost 8 bases, and 13 bases lay in between. The CDR3 region is CASREEREGYTF. Here the CDR3 DNA reads TGTGCCAGCAGGGAGGAGCGGGAAGGCTACACCTTC.

This rearrangement joins TRBV20-1 to TRBJ1-1, with TRBD1 matching over 11 bases. The CDR3 length is 17 residues. Germline-derived CDR1 and CDR2 are DFQATT and SNEGSKA (reference sequence). Trimming at V came to 6 bases and at J to 10 bases, leaving 22 bases not matched to a gene. This chain's CDR3 is CSARTRGQGARSGLAFF. CDR3 DNA sequence: TGCAGTGCACGAACCCGCGGACAGGGGGCGAGGTCCGGGCTAGCTTTCTTT.

V gene TRBV29-1 combines with J gene TRBJ2-5, with 9 bases identical to TRBD1. CDR1 is SQVTM and CDR2 is ANQGSEA in the germline V gene. The CDR3 has 13 amino acids. V shed 8 bases and J 5 bases; nucleotides not matched to a gene: 9. The CDR3 region is CSFAQGARETQYF. The CDR3 bases are TGCAGCTTTGCACAGGGGGCGAGGGAGACCCAGTACTTC.

J is TRBJ2-6 and V is TRBV9; D possibly uses TRBD1 or TRBD2 (5 bases each). The CDR3 has 17 amino acids. Trimming took off 7 bases at V and 0 bases at J, with 17 bases between the two ends. Germline CDR1 reads SGDLS; CDR2 reads YYNGEE. DNA of the CDR3: TGTGCCAGCTTAGCTCTTCGGGGCTCCTCTGGGGCCAACGTCCTGACTTTC. This sequence encodes CASLALRGSSGANVLTF. The full variable domain, rest sourced from reference TRBV9 and TRBJ2-6, is DSGVTQTPKHLITATGQRVTLRCSPRSGDLSVYWYQQSLDQGLQFLIQYYNGEERAKGNILERFSAQQFPDLHSELNLSSLELGDSALYFCASLALRGSSGANVLTFGAGSRLTVL.

This clonotype was seen a few times. CDR3 sequence (DNA): TGTGCCACCACGAGGGGAAGCGTGGGGGAGCAGTACTTC. It translates to CATTRGSVGEQYF. The rearrangement uses TRBV12-3 or TRBV12-4 and TRBJ2-7; D might be TRBD1 or TRBD2, each matching 5 bases. This CDR3 comprises 13 residues. V was cut by 10 bases and J by 7 bases, with 20 bases left in between.

In this sample, this clonotype turned up many times. The V and J genes are TRBV7-6 and TRBJ1-6; D is undetermined. V lost 1 base and J lost 9, with 13 bases in between. The CDR3 extends over 15 amino acids. The germline V gene encodes CDR1 SGHVS and CDR2 FNYEAQ. CDR3 residues: CASSLEVGLISPLHF. CDR3 sequence (DNA): TGTGCCAGCAGCTTAGAGGTGGGCCTCATTTCACCCCTCCACTTT.

The V call is TRBV5-6, the J call TRBJ2-5; D may match TRBD1 or TRBD2 (5 bases each). CDR1 and CDR2 (germline): SGHDT, YYEEEE. The CDR3 contains 15 residues. Trimming removed 3 bases at V and 4 bases at J, with 16 bases between. CDR3: CASSSLPGTGETQYF. The CDR3 DNA sequence: TGTGCCAGCAGCTCCCTCCCGGGGACGGGAGAGACCCAGTACTTC.

The genes are TRBV12-3 or TRBV12-4 and TRBJ2-5; a possible D gene is TRBD1 (6 bases). With 1 base removed from V and 5 bases from J, the gap between germline ends came to 17 bases. The CDR3 spans 16 residues. In DNA form, the CDR3 reads TGTGCCAGCAGTTTAGAGATAATAGGGGGTTGGGAGACCCAGTACTTC. Residues: CASSLEIIGGWETQYF.

This clonotype has at least ten counts. The rearrangement uses TRBV20-1 and TRBJ1-2; D remains ambiguous. Germline V lookup: CDR1 DFQATT, CDR2 SNEGSKA (reference sequence). There are 14 residues in the CDR3. The V end lost 1 base, the J end lost 8 bases, and 17 bases lay between the germline ends. The CDR3 sequence: CSARVGRKLDGYTF. As DNA, the CDR3 is TGCAGTGCTAGAGTAGGAAGGAAGTTGGACGGCTACACCTTC.

This clonotype was detected a few times. The V call is TRBV9, the J call TRBJ2-2, with a possible D match to TRBD1 (6 bases). Trimming stripped 2 bases from V and 3 bases from J, with 17 bases between. Germline CDR1 and CDR2: SGDLS and YYNGEE. The CDR3 is 17 residues long. The chain's CDR3 is CASSVSHGQTHTGELFF. The CDR3 coding sequence is TGTGCCAGCAGCGTCTCCCACGGACAGACTCACACCGGGGAGCTGTTTTTT.

Many counts were recorded for this clonotype. The gene calls are TRBV29-1 and TRBJ2-2, with D perhaps TRBD1 (5 bases). Trimming took off 0 bases at V and 4 bases at J, with 9 bases between the two ends. Germline V lookup: CDR1 SQVTM, CDR2 ANQGSEA. The length of the CDR3 is 14 residues. The CDR3 protein is CSVEDRQFTGELFF. For the CDR3, the DNA is TGCAGCGTTGAAGATCGACAGTTCACCGGGGAGCTGTTTTTT.

This clonotype was recorded a few times. The chain couples TRBV12-3 or TRBV12-4 to TRBJ1-2, with TRBD1 matching 8 bases. The ends lost 2 bases at V and 8 bases at J; junction bases unmatched: 10. The CDR3 consists of 15 residues. The CDR3 spells CASSLSPGQEWGYTF. The CDR3 DNA reads as TGTGCCAGCAGTTTATCCCCGGGACAGGAGTGGGGCTACACCTTC.

The sample holds a few counts of this clonotype. This chain links TRBV7-2 with TRBJ2-7; TRBD2 might be the D (5 bases). The CDR3 runs 13 residues. Germline assignment: CDR1 SGHTA and CDR2 FQGNSA. With 7 bases removed from V and 4 bases from J, the gap between germline ends came to 14 bases. CDR3 DNA sequence: TGTGCCAGCACGCAAGCGGCTTATTACGAGCAGTACTTC. It specifies CASTQAAYYEQYF.

This clonotype was seen a few times. This sequence joins TRBV4-2 and TRBJ1-1; D not certain. The CDR3 contains 13 residues. Trimming pared 0 bases from V and 6 bases from J, leaving 8 bases between. Germline V gene lookup returns CDR1 LGHNA and CDR2 YNFKEQ. CDR3 sequence reads: CASSQEGAAEAFF. The CDR3 DNA sequence: TGTGCCAGCAGCCAAGAGGGAGCAGCTGAAGCTTTCTTT.

This clonotype was seen at least ten times. The DNA of the CDR3 is TGTGCCAGCAGCTTGGACCGGGACAGGGGCAAACTGTTTTTT. Translating it yields CASSLDRDRGKLFF. V is TRBV13 and J is TRBJ1-4, with 10 bases that match TRBD1. CDR1 is PRHDT, CDR2 FYEKMQ, per germline (reference sequence). The CDR3 has 14 amino acids. Trimming at V came to 3 bases and at J to 11 bases, leaving 6 bases not matched to a gene.